These 23 T cell receptor beta chains originate from one sample sequenced in a study of blood T cell repertoires in COVID-19. Profiled with immunoSEQ multiplex PCR; TCRdb holds only in-frame clones, not every one. The sample lists some 220,000 clones, approximately 86% occurring once. Material for sequencing was peripheral blood. These receptors were collected from a woman aged 30 to 39 with COVID-19, enrolled during active disease.

This sequence joins TRBV11-1 and TRBJ1-1, with TRBD1 identical over 9 bases. Trimming cost V 4 bases and J 6 bases; bases outside gene matches: 6. Per the germline V gene, CDR1 is SGHAT and CDR2 is FQDESV (reference sequence). The CDR3 runs 14 residues. The CDR3 sequence is CASSSGQGGAEAFF. CDR3 DNA: TGTGCCAGCAGCTCGGGACAGGGTGGGGCTGAAGCTTTCTTT.

This clone was observed a single time. CDR3 loop: CAWSEPDRPNTEAFF. CDR3 sequence (DNA): TGTGCCTGGAGTGAGCCTGACAGGCCCAACACTGAAGCTTTCTTT. The chain has TRBV30 and TRBJ1-1, with D possibly matching TRBD1 (6 bases). V gave up 1 base and J gave up 2 bases, with 14 bases separating them. From germline, CDR1 is GTSNPN and CDR2 SVGIG (reference sequence). The CDR3 has 15 amino acids.

This CDR3 is CASSLEGGVGSPLHF. The CDR3 bases are TGTGCCAGCAGCTTAGAAGGGGGCGTGGGTTCACCCCTCCACTTT. The chain employs TRBV7-2 and TRBJ1-6; 7 bases are a match to TRBD1. V was clipped by 1 base and J by 9 bases; unmatched bases: 6. The CDR3 covers 15 residues. Per the germline V gene, CDR1 is SGHTA and CDR2 is FQGNSA.

The chain combines TRBV15 with TRBJ2-7, with 8 positions matching TRBD2. The CDR3 runs 17 residues. Germline V lookup: CDR1 LNHNV, CDR2 YYDKDF (reference sequence). V shed 0 bases, J shed 3 bases, and the junction held 10 bases outside the gene matches. The CDR3 DNA reads as TGTGCCACCAGCAGAGAGGGAGCGGGGGCCCCCCTCTACGAGCAGTACTTC. Its translation is CATSREGAGAPLYEQYF.

The chain recombines TRBV3-1 (or the pseudogene TRBV3-2) with TRBJ2-7; 7 bases are shared with TRBD1. This CDR3 has 19 amino acids. Trimming removed 1 base from V and 3 bases from J; junction bases left unmatched: 18. Germline V gives CDR1 LGHDT, CDR2 YNNKEL (reference sequence). The CDR3 DNA reads TGTGCCAGCAGCCAAGGAAGAGACAGGGCCCCGCTAACGGTCTACGAGCAGTACTTC. Encoded protein: CASSQGRDRAPLTVYEQYF.

This chain uses TRBV28 with TRBJ2-1; D not certain. Per germline, CDR1 MDHEN and CDR2 SYDVKM. There are 12 residues in the CDR3. V lost 6 bases to trimming and J lost 10 bases, with 13 bases between them. CDR3 residues: CASSLGVREQFF. The CDR3 DNA is TGTGCCAGCAGCCTTGGAGTAAGGGAGCAGTTCTTC.

The chain combines TRBV11-2 with TRBJ2-7, with 8 nucleotides matching TRBD2. The CDR3 totals 16 residues. CDR1 and CDR2 from the germline V gene are SGHAT and FQNNGV. With V trimmed by 3 bases and J by 1 base, 8 bases remained unmatched. As DNA, the CDR3 is TGTGCCAGCAGCTTGGGGGCAGCGGGAGTTTCCTACGAGCAGTACTTC. Translating it yields CASSLGAAGVSYEQYF. Using reference TRBV11-2 and TRBJ2-7 for the parts outside the CDR3, the full variable domain is EAGVAQSPRYKIIEKRQSVAFWCNPISGHATLYWYQQILGQGPKLLIQFQNNGVVDDSQLPKDRFSAERLKGVDSTLKIQPAKLEDSAVYLCASSLGAAGVSYEQYFGPGTRLTVT.

In its sample, this clone was seen a few times. V and J are TRBV19 and TRBJ1-2; D unresolved. The CDR3 loop spans 14 amino acids. V lost 3 bases to trimming and J lost 4 bases, with 12 bases between them. Germline lookup yields CDR1 LNHDA and CDR2 SQIVND (reference sequence). This CDR3 is CASSIAAGAYGYTF. CDR3 bases: TGTGCCAGTAGTATTGCGGCGGGAGCCTATGGCTACACCTTC. Combining the CDR3 with reference TRBV19 and TRBJ1-2 gives the whole variable domain DGGITQSPKYLFRKEGQNVTLSCEQNLNHDAMYWYRQDPGQGLRLIYYSQIVNDFQKGDIAEGYSVSREKKESFPLTVTSAQKNPTAFYLCASSIAAGAYGYTFGSGTRLTVV.

In its sample, this clone was seen a few times. CDR3 coding DNA: TGTGCCAGCAGCGACAGGGGTCACCCACAAGAGACCCAGTACTTC. Its protein is CASSDRGHPQETQYF. This chain connects TRBV6-6 to TRBJ2-5; 8 bases line up with TRBD1. With 6 bases clipped from V and 2 bases from J, the junction kept 8 bases outside the gene matches. The CDR3 covers 15 residues. Germline CDR1 is MNHNY and CDR2 is SVGAGI (reference sequence).

In this sample, this clone turned up once. CDR3 DNA: TGTGCCAGCAGCACGGACAGCCGAGGGAATCAGCCCCAGCATTTT. This translates into CASSTDSRGNQPQHF. This rearrangement joins TRBV7-2 to TRBJ1-5; TRBD1 might be the D (6 bases). This CDR3 region has 15 residues. Per the germline V gene, CDR1 is SGHTA and CDR2 is FQGNSA. The germline V and J ends were trimmed by 5 bases and 4 bases, with 15 bases remaining between them.

Worth noting for this clone: At one end, the junction sequence differs from germline, possibly due to a read error. The chain is built from TRBV20-1 and TRBJ2-5; 8 nucleotides agree with TRBD1. CDR1 is DFQATT and CDR2 is SNEGSKA in the germline V gene (reference sequence). CDR3 length: 11 residues. CDR3 in DNA: TGCAGTGTTAGACAGGGGGAGACCCAGTACTTC. Translating gives CSVRQGETQYF.

The chain joins TRBV10-3 to TRBJ2-3, with D perhaps matching TRBD2 (7 bases). The germline gives CDR1 ENHRY, CDR2 SYGVKD. The CDR3 has 14 amino acids. V lost 2 bases to trimming and J lost 4 bases, with 10 bases between them. This chain's CDR3 is CAISEVGGPDTQYF. The DNA of the CDR3 is TGTGCCATCAGTGAGGTCGGGGGGCCAGATACGCAGTATTTT.

The count of this clone is one. The chain combines TRBV14 with TRBJ1-1; D gene ambiguous. The V and J ends lost 5 bases and 0 bases respectively, with 7 bases between them. Germline V gene sequence: CDR1 SGHDN, CDR2 FVKESK. The CDR3 loop spans 13 amino acids. The CDR3 reads CASSSRLNTEAFF. CDR3 in DNA: TGTGCCAGCAGCTCTAGGTTGAACACTGAAGCTTTCTTT.

The V and J genes are TRBV9 and TRBJ2-3, with TRBD2 matching over 12 bases. This CDR3 spans 16 amino acids. Germline lookup yields CDR1 SGDLS and CDR2 YYNGEE. V was pared by 0 bases and J by 3 bases, with 2 bases of the junction left unmatched. CDR3 nucleotides: TGTGCCAGCAGCGTAGCTCTAGCGGGAGGGACAGATACGCAGTATTTT. Its protein is CASSVALAGGTDTQYF.

A single count supports this clone. This chain connects TRBV18 to TRBJ2-5; the D gene is possibly TRBD1 (8 bases). V lost 3 bases to trimming and J lost 4 bases, with 15 bases between them. In germline, CDR1 is KGHSH, CDR2 LQKENI. The CDR3 loop spans 15 amino acids. This chain's CDR3 is CASSPLSGTGETQYF. The CDR3, as DNA: TGTGCCAGCTCACCTTTGAGCGGGACAGGAGAGACCCAGTACTTC.

The chain recombines TRBV2 with TRBJ1-6; 8 nucleotides line up with TRBD1. This CDR3 is 19 amino acids long. Looked up from germline, CDR1 is SNHLY and CDR2 is FYNNEI. With 4 bases clipped from V and 0 bases from J, the junction kept 11 bases outside the gene matches. In DNA form, the CDR3 reads TGTGCCAGCAGTGGACCAAGACAGGGGCCGAGCTCCTATAATTCACCCCTCCACTTT. This translates into CASSGPRQGPSSYNSPLHF.

This chain connects TRBV25-1 to TRBJ2-7; tentatively, D is TRBD1 (8 bases). Per the germline V gene, CDR1 is MGHDK and CDR2 is SYGVNS. The V gene lost 0 bases and the J gene lost 3 bases, with 18 bases spanning the gap. The CDR3 length is 17 residues. The CDR3 region has the DNA TGTGCCAGCAGTGAATACCTACAGGGGGGGGTCGGCTACGAGCAGTACTTC. Translating gives CASSEYLQGGVGYEQYF.

The chain links TRBV5-4 to TRBJ2-7; a possible D gene is TRBD1 (6 bases). This CDR3 region has 13 residues. CDR1 and CDR2 (germline): SGHNT, YYREEE (reference sequence). Trimming pared 4 bases from V and 3 bases from J, leaving 11 bases between. This CDR3 reads CASSPTDSYEQYF. As DNA, the CDR3 is TGTGCCAGCAGCCCCACGGACAGCTACGAGCAGTACTTC.

This sequence joins TRBV19 and TRBJ1-5; the D gene is possibly TRBD1 (6 bases). CDR1 is LNHDA and CDR2 is SQIVND in the germline V gene (reference sequence). This CDR3 is 15 amino acids long. The V end was cut by 5 bases, the J end by 1 base, with 12 bases between. CDR3 bases: TGTGCCAGTAGTCCCGGGGGGGCGAGCAATCAGCCCCAGCATTTT. Amino acids: CASSPGGASNQPQHF.

This clone was observed a single time. CDR3 DNA: TGCGCCAGCAGCTCCGGGACTAGCGGGACTATAAATGAGCAGTTCTTC. Its protein is CASSSGTSGTINEQFF. This rearrangement joins TRBV5-1 to TRBJ2-1; 13 bases match TRBD2. Germline CDR1 and CDR2: SGHRS and YFSETQ. The CDR3 consists of 16 residues. Losses at the gene ends were 3 bases for V and 7 bases for J; bases not matched to a gene: 7.

V and J are TRBV10-1 and TRBJ1-1; the match to TRBD1 covers 7 bases. Germline-derived CDR1 and CDR2 are WNHNN and SYGVQD (reference sequence). The J segment lost 3 bases and the V segment lost 4 bases, leaving 8 bases of the junction unmatched. This CDR3 spans 15 amino acids. DNA for the CDR3: TGCGCCAGCAGTGTGGGACAGAAGAAGGACACTGAAGCTTTCTTT. Translated: CASSVGQKKDTEAFF.

The chain is built from TRBV7-3 and TRBJ2-3; D perhaps matches TRBD2 (5 bases). The CDR3 totals 15 residues. Germline V lookup: CDR1 SGHTA, CDR2 FQGTGA. V was cut by 1 base and J by 5 bases, with 13 bases left in between. The CDR3 region is CASSLRFGGVDTQYF. Written as DNA, the CDR3 is TGTGCCAGCAGCTTAAGATTTGGAGGTGTAGATACGCAGTATTTT.

The J gene is TRBJ2-2, the V gene TRBV15; 9 bases map to TRBD1. The CDR3 has 14 amino acids. Germline CDR1 reads LNHNV; CDR2 reads YYDKDF (reference sequence). V gave up 7 bases and J gave up 6 bases; unmatched junction bases: 6. The CDR3 loop reads CATKGDRVPGELFF. CDR3 sequence (DNA): TGTGCCACCAAAGGGGACAGGGTACCCGGGGAGCTGTTTTTT. The full variable domain, with the rest looked up from reference TRBV15 and TRBJ2-2, is DAMVIQNPRYQVTQFGKPVTLSCSQTLNHNVMYWYQQKSSQAPKLLFHYYDKDFNNEADTPDNFQSRRPNTSFCFLDIRSPGLGDTAMYLCATKGDRVPGELFFGEGSRLTVL.